This T cell receptor beta chain emerged from a study of cytomegalovirus exposure and HLA in healthy donors. This clone was observed a few times. The length of the CDR3 is 12 residues. V trimming: 3 bases; J trimming: 6 bases; junction bases outside the gene matches: 1. Germline V lookup: CDR1 GTSNPN, CDR2 SVGIG (reference sequence). Primers: 60 Vbeta forward and 13 Jbeta reverse. Method: immunoSEQ multiplex PCR; TCRdb's copy keeps in-frame clones and lacks some. The sample lists 50,000 or so clones, more than 65% seen once, with 2.5% to 3.5% in the top ten. The material sequenced was PBMCs. The rearrangement joins TRBV30 to TRBJ2-7; 11 positions agree with TRBD2. The TCR originated in a young woman in good health and CMV-seronegative. Written as DNA, the CDR3 is TGTGCCTGGAGGACTAGCGGGACCGAGCAGTACTTC. Translation gives CAWRTSGTEQYF. Complete variable domain (other parts from reference TRBV30 and TRBJ2-7): SQTIHQWPATLVQPVGSPLSLECTVEGTSNPNLYWYRQAAGRGLQLLFYSVGIGQISSEVPQNLSASRPQDRQFILSSKKLLLSDSGFYLCAWRTSGTEQYFGPGTRLTVT.